The rows below give T cell receptor beta chains drawn from one sample of a study of blood T cells in healthy people across ages. TCRdb ran MiXCR on the 5' RACE reads and lists one entry per CDR3 protein. The table lists 800,000 or so distinct CDR3 sequences, roughly 25% of them singletons. The sample was also linked to a second study, of T cells of mothers and their children.

Specimen: blood. These receptors all come from a boy aged 5-17 years in good health. The CDR3 runs from the conserved cysteine through the conserved F or W. A D gene is named only where the DNA matches it firmly. Expanded clones are given a class, and other clones once, few, many or no size at all.

CASSSRGGGQPQHF,TGTGCCAGCAGCTCTCGGGGGGGGGGACAGCCCCAGCATTTT,TRBV7-9,.,few,TRBJ1-5
CASSSPSRRDTQYF,TGTGCCAGCAGTTCCCCCTCCAGGAGGGATACGCAGTATTTT,TRBV28,.,few,TRBJ2-3
CASSQDKGTEAFF,TGCGCCAGCAGCCAAGATAAGGGGACGGAAGCTTTCTTT,TRBV4-3,.,many,TRBJ1-1
CSARGSGASLYNEQFF,TGCAGTGCTAGGGGCTCGGGAGCGAGCCTATACAATGAGCAGTTCTTC,TRBV20-1,.,few,TRBJ2-1
CSVDTGLGGYTF,TGCAGCGTTGACACAGGGCTTGGTGGCTACACCTTC,TRBV29-1,.,many,TRBJ1-2
CASRGNTEAFF,TGTGCCAGCAGGGGTAACACTGAAGCTTTCTTT,TRBV6-5,.,.,TRBJ1-1
CSARDRGGGTDTQYF,TGCAGTGCTAGAGATAGAGGCGGAGGCACAGATACGCAGTATTTT,TRBV20-1,.,.,TRBJ2-3
CASSVGLREGSYNEQFF,TGTGCCAGCAGCGTAGGTCTGCGGGAGGGCTCCTACAATGAGCAGTTCTTC,TRBV9,TRBD2,few,TRBJ2-1
CSARESDTYNSPLHF,TGCAGTGCTAGAGAGTCGGACACGTATAATTCACCCCTCCACTTT,TRBV20-1,.,.,TRBJ1-6
CASSTGEDSYNEQFF,TGTGCCAGTAGTACGGGGGAGGACTCCTACAATGAGCAGTTCTTC,TRBV19,.,.,TRBJ2-1
CASALPGRGSYEQYF,TGTGCCAGCGCCCTCCCGGGCAGGGGCTCCTACGAGCAGTACTTC,TRBV7-2,.,.,TRBJ2-7
CASRPSPGDFTDTQYF,TGTGCCAGCAGACCCTCCCCAGGGGACTTCACAGATACGCAGTATTTT,TRBV6-1,.,.,TRBJ2-3
CSVEGTSSNEQFF,TGCAGCGTTGAAGGGACTAGCAGTAATGAGCAGTTCTTC,TRBV29-1,TRBD2,.,TRBJ2-1
CASSFGGGTANEQFF,TGTGCCAGCAGCTTTGGCGGGGGGACAGCGAATGAGCAGTTCTTC,TRBV7-3,.,few,TRBJ2-1
CSVDPIGENTGELFF,TGCAGCGTTGATCCGATAGGGGAAAACACCGGGGAGCTGTTTTTT,TRBV29-1,.,.,TRBJ2-2
CASSQVPDREETQYF,TGTGCCAGCAGCCAAGTTCCGGACAGGGAAGAGACCCAGTACTTC,TRBV3-1,TRBD1,.,TRBJ2-5
CASSQVKILYEQYF,TGTGCCAGCAGCCAGGTGAAGATCCTCTACGAGCAGTACTTC,TRBV14,.,.,TRBJ2-7
CASSFHDEDTEAFF,TGCGCCAGCAGCTTCCACGATGAGGACACTGAAGCTTTCTTT,TRBV5-1,.,.,TRBJ1-1
CASSLATPTGGSPLHF,TGTGCCAGCAGCTTAGCGACGCCGACAGGGGGATCACCCCTCCACTTT,TRBV7-6,TRBD1,.,TRBJ1-6
CASSLGQGARQPQHF,TGTGCCAGCAGCTTAGGGCAGGGGGCGCGTCAGCCCCAGCATTTT,TRBV7-2,TRBD1,few,TRBJ1-5
CASSLGGEETQYF,TGCGCCAGCAGCTTGGGAGGGGAAGAGACCCAGTACTTC,TRBV5-1,.,many,TRBJ2-5
CAISDLGVEQFF,TGTGCCATCAGTGACCTTGGGGTGGAGCAGTTCTTC,TRBV10-3,.,.,TRBJ2-1
CASSPRGSAYEQYF,TGTGCCAGCAGCCCCAGGGGTTCCGCCTACGAGCAGTACTTC,TRBV11-1,.,.,TRBJ2-7
CASSLEGMAEAFF,TGTGCCAGCAGCTTAGAGGGGATGGCTGAAGCTTTCTTT,TRBV11-2,.,.,TRBJ1-1
CASSPLGGHTDTQYF,TGCGCCAGCAGCCCATTAGGGGGACACACAGATACGCAGTATTTT,TRBV7-9,.,.,TRBJ2-3
CASSSKGGSNEQFF,TGTGCCAGCAGCTCCAAGGGTGGGTCAAATGAGCAGTTCTTC,TRBV7-3,.,few,TRBJ2-1
CASTLEWGDLTSTDTQYF,TGTGCCAGCACCCTTGAGTGGGGGGACCTGACTAGCACAGATACGCAGTATTTT,TRBV6-2/TRBV6-3,.,.,TRBJ2-3
CASSIDGTVQETQYF,TGTGCCAGCAGCATAGACGGGACGGTCCAAGAGACCCAGTACTTC,TRBV9,.,.,TRBJ2-5